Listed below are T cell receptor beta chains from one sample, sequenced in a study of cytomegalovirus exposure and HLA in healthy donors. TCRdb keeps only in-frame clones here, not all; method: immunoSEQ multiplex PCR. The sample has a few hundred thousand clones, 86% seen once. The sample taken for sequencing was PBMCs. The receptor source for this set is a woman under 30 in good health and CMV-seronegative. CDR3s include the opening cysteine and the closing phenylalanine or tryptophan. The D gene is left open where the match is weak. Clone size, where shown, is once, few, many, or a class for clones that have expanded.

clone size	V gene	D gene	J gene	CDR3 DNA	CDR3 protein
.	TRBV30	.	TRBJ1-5	TGTGCCTGGAGTGTAAACGGTAATCAGCCCCAGCATTTT	CAWSVNGNQPQHF
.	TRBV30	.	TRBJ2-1	TGTGCCTGGAGTGTGAGCTTTTACAATGAGCAGTTCTTC	CAWSVSFYNEQFF
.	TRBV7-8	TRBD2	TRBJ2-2	TGTGCCAGCAGCCCCCTAGCGGGAGGGCCGCGAACCGGGGAGCTGTTTTTT	CASSPLAGGPRTGELFF
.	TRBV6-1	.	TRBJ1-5	TGTGCCAGCAGCACGGGGGGGTATAGCAATCAGCCCCAGCATTTT	CASSTGGYSNQPQHF
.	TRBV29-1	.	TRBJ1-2	TGCAGCGCCTCGGCGGGAAACTATGGCTACACCTTC	CSASAGNYGYTF
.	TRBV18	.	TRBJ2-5	TGTGCCAGCTCACCAGGGCTGAGCCCAGAGACCCAGTACTTC	CASSPGLSPETQYF
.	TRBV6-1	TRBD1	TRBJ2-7	TGTGCCAGCAGACAAAGGACAGGGGACAACGAGCAGTACTTC	CASRQRTGDNEQYF
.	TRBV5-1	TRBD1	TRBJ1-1	TGCGCCAGCAGCTTCTACAAAGACAGGGCTTCTAGCACTGAAGCTTTCTTT	CASSFYKDRASSTEAFF
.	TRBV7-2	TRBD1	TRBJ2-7	TGTGCCAGCAGCTTATCCCGGGACAGTTTCGACGAGCAGTACTTC	CASSLSRDSFDEQYF
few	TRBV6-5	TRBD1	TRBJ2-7	TGTGCCAGCAGTCCAGGACAGGGTCTGTACGAGCAGTACTTC	CASSPGQGLYEQYF
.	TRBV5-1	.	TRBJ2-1	TGCGCCAGCAGCCTAACCGGGAGTGCGGCATACAATGAGCAGTTCTTC	CASSLTGSAAYNEQFF
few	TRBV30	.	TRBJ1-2	TGTGCCTGTAAATTGGCCCCCTATGGCTACACCTTC	CACKLAPYGYTF
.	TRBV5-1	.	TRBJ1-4	TGCGCCAGCAGCTTGGGGGGAGGGAATGAAAAACTGTTTTTT	CASSLGGGNEKLFF
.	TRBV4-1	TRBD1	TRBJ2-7	TGCGCCAGCAGCCTATCGACAGGGAGTCTCGAGCAGTACTTC	CASSLSTGSLEQYF
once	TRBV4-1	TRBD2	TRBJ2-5	TGCGCCAGCAGCCAAGGGGCGGGAGTAGGGGAGACCCAGTACTTC	CASSQGAGVGETQYF
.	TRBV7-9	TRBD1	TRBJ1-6	TGTGCCAGCAGCCCAGGACAGGGCTCTTCACCCCTCCACTTT	CASSPGQGSSPLHF
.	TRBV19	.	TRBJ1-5	TGTGCCAGTAGTGGACGTACAGGTAGTTTTAGTCAGCCCCAGCATTTT	CASSGRTGSFSQPQHF
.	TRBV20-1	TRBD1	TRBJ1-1	TGCAGTGCCGGCAGGGGGCGGGTAGCTTTCTTT	CSAGRGRVAFF
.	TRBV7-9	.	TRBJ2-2	TGTGCCAGCAGAGCGCCGACGGGAGACACCGGGGAGCTGTTTTTT	CASRAPTGDTGELFF
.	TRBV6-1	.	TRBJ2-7	TGTGCCAGCAGTGAACTCGCTAGCGTAGGATACGAGCAGTACTTC	CASSELASVGYEQYF
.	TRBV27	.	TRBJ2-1	TGTGCCAGCAGTTCCAGGGTCGTGCTCAGTTCCTACAATGAGCAGTTCTTC	CASSSRVVLSSYNEQFF
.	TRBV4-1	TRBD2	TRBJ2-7	TGCGCCAGCAGCACGACTAGCGCCTACGAGCAGTACTTC	CASSTTSAYEQYF
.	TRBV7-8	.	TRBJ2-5	TGTGCCAGCAGCTTTTTTCGAGAGACCCAGTACTTC	CASSFFRETQYF
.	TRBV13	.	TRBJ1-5	TGTGCCAGCAGCCAAAGAGGGGGAAGCAATCAGCCCCAGCATTTT	CASSQRGGSNQPQHF
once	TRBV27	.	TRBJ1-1	TGTGCCAGCAGTTTTCGGGTACCAATGAACACTGAAGCTTTCTTT	CASSFRVPMNTEAFF
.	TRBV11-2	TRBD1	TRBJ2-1	TGTGCCAGCAGCCCTCGACAGGGATCCGACAATGAGCAGTTCTTC	CASSPRQGSDNEQFF
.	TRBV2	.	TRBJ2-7	TGTGCCAGCGGCGGGGACTCCTACGAGCAGTACTTC	CASGGDSYEQYF
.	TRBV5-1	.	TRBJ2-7	TGCGCCAGCAGCTTGGCCGAAAGAGGGAGCTACGAGCAGTACTTC	CASSLAERGSYEQYF
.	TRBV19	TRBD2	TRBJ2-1	TGTGCCAGTAGTACGACTAGCGGGAGGCTCGGGACGAACAATGAGCAGTTCTTC	CASSTTSGRLGTNNEQFF
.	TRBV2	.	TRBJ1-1	TGTGCCACCGAGGACAGTCCTAACACTGAAGCTTTCTTT	CATEDSPNTEAFF
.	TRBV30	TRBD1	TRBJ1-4	TGTGCCTGGAGGGTACAGGGGTGGGATGAAAAACTGTTTTTT	CAWRVQGWDEKLFF
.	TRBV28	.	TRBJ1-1	TGTGCCAGCAGTTATACAGGGCCCACTGAAGCTTTCTTT	CASSYTGPTEAFF
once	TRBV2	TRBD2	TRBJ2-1	TGTGCCAGCAGTGTAGAACTAGCGGGCAATGAGCAGTTCTTC	CASSVELAGNEQFF
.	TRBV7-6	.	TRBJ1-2	TGTGCCAGCAGCCCGCGGGCCACCTACTTCTACACCTTC	CASSPRATYFYTF
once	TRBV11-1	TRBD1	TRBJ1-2	TGTGCCAGCAGCGCGACCGGGACAGCAAACTATGGCTACACCTTC	CASSATGTANYGYTF
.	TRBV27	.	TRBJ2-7	TGTGCCAGCAGTCCCGGGAGCTCCTACGAGCAGTACTTC	CASSPGSSYEQYF
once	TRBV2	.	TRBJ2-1	TGTGCCAGCAGTGAAGGCACGGGGGGCCGCTATGAGCAGTTCTTC	CASSEGTGGRYEQFF
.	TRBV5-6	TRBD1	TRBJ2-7	TGTGCCAGCAGCCGGACCGGGACAGGGAGGAACGAGCAGTACTTC	CASSRTGTGRNEQYF
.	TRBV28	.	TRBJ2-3	TGTGCCAGCAGTTATTCTGGGGCTAGCACAGATACGCAGTATTTT	CASSYSGASTDTQYF
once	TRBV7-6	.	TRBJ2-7	TGTGCCAGCAGCTTACAGGGTAGTGCCTACGAGCAGTACTTC	CASSLQGSAYEQYF
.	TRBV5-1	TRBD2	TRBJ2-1	TGCGCCAGCAGCAGAGAGCGGGGCCACTCCTACAATGAGCAGTTCTTC	CASSRERGHSYNEQFF
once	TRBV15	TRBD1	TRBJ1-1	TGTGCCACCAGCAGTTACCGCAACAGGGGGATGAACACTGAAGCTTTCTTT	CATSSYRNRGMNTEAFF
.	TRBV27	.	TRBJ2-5	TGTGCCAGCAGTTTAACGGTGGTCAGGGCTTCCAAGCAAGAGACCCAGTACTTC	CASSLTVVRASKQETQYF
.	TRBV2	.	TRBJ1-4	TGTGCCAGCAAATACAGGGTGAATGAAAAACTGTTTTTT	CASKYRVNEKLFF
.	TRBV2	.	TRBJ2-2	TGTGCGAGCCGCCTCGTGGAGGCCGGGGAGCTGTTTTTT	CASRLVEAGELFF
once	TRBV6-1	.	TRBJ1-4	TGTGCCAGCAGTGTCATGACAGGTTCCGTTAATGAAAAACTGTTTTTT	CASSVMTGSVNEKLFF
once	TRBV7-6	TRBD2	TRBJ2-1	TGTGCCAGCACCCGGGGAGGGGCGTCCTCCAATGAGCAGTTCTTC	CASTRGGASSNEQFF
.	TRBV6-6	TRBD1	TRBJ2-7	TGTGCCAGCAGAAAGACAGGGGGCTCCTACGAGCAGTACTTC	CASRKTGGSYEQYF
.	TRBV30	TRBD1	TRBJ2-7	TGTGCCTGGAGTTGGGCAGGGGGTTACGAGCAGTACTTC	CAWSWAGGYEQYF
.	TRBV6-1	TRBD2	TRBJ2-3	TGTGCCAGCAGTGAAGCTCTCCTAGCGGGAGAGGTCACAGATACGCAGTATTTT	CASSEALLAGEVTDTQYF
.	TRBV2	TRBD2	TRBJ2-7	TGTGCCAGCAGTGACCCCGTCGGACTAGCGGGAGCCTACGAGCAGTACTTC	CASSDPVGLAGAYEQYF
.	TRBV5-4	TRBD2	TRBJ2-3	TGTGCCAGCAGCCAACCCGGGACTAGGAGAACAGATACGCAGTATTTT	CASSQPGTRRTDTQYF
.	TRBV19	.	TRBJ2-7	TGTGCCAGTAGTTCCGGACTACCCTACGAGCAGTACTTC	CASSSGLPYEQYF
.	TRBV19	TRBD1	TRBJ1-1	TGTGCCAGTAGTATGAATACAGGGGGCACTGAAGCTTTCTTT	CASSMNTGGTEAFF
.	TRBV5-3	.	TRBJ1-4	TGTGCCACTTGCCGTGGGGAGAGCCTAAATGAAAAACTGTTTTTT	CATCRGESLNEKLFF
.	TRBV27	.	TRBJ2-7	TGTGCCAGCAGTTTTGCCAGACTCTACGAGCAGTACTTC	CASSFARLYEQYF
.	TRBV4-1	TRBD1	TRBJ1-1	TGCGCCAGCAGCCACACAGGGGTAGGAACTGAAGCTTTCTTT	CASSHTGVGTEAFF
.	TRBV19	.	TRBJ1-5	TGTGCCAGTAGTATAGTGGGCAGCAATCAGCCCCAGCATTTT	CASSIVGSNQPQHF
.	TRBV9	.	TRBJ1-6	TGTGCCAGCAGCGCACAGGGTCCTCTAAATTCACCCCTCCACTTT	CASSAQGPLNSPLHF
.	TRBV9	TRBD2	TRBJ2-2	TGTGCCAGCAGCGTACTAGCGGGGGGCCCACTCGGCACCGGGGAGCTGTTTTTT	CASSVLAGGPLGTGELFF